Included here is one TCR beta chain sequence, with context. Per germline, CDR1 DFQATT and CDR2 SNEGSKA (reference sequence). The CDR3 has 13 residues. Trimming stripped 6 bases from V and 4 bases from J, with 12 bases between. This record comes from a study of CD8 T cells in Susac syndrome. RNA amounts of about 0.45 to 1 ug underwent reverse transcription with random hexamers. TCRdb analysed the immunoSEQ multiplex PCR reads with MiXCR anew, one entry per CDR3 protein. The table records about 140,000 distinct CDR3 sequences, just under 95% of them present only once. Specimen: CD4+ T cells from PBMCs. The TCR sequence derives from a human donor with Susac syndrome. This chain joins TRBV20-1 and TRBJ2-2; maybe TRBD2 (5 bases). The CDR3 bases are TGCAGTGCCCCGACTAAGGGCACCGGGGAGCTGTTTTTT. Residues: CSAPTKGTGELFF.